A selection of T cell receptor beta chains follows, all from one sample in a study of neurological immune-mediated disorders. TCRdb reprocessed the 5' RACE reads with MiXCR, giving one entry per CDR3 protein. The data show some 33,000 distinct CDR3 sequences, about 1.6% seen once. Sequencing was carried out using PBMCs. All receptors come from a woman aged 25-40 years with multiple sclerosis. The CDR3 runs from the conserved cysteine through the conserved F or W. A D gene is named only where the DNA matches it firmly. Rows give clone size only sometimes, using once, few, many, or a class for an expanded clone.

TRBD2 TRBJ2-2 TRBV29-1 many TGCAGCGTTTATAAGCGGGGGGGCCGAGGGGAGCTGTTTTTT CSVYKRGGRGELFF
. TRBJ2-2 TRBV7-2 . TGTGCCAGCAGCATTACGGCCCCCGGCACCGGGGAGCTGTTTTTT CASSITAPGTGELFF
. TRBJ2-5 TRBV28 many TGTGCCAGCAGCCTTGTTGGTAAATGGGGAGAGACCCAGTACTTC CASSLVGKWGETQYF
. TRBJ2-7 TRBV12-3/TRBV12-4 many TGTGCCAGCAGTTTGCAGAGCACAGCTTCCTACGAGCAGTACTTC CASSLQSTASYEQYF
. TRBJ1-5 TRBV2 many TGTGCCAGCAGTGAATTAGCTCGGGGAAGACAGCCCCAGCATTTT CASSELARGRQPQHF
TRBD2 TRBJ2-2 TRBV10-1 many TGCGCCAGCAGTGAGGTGGGGACTAGCGCCACCGGGGAGCTGTTTTTT CASSEVGTSATGELFF
. TRBJ1-1 TRBV9 many TGTGCCAGCAGCCAAACAGGGAGGACTGAAGCTTTCTTT CASSQTGRTEAFF
. TRBJ1-2 TRBV5-1 many TGCGCCAGCAGCTTGTTGGCCAACAAGGCGGATGGCTACACCTTC CASSLLANKADGYTF
. TRBJ1-5 TRBV20-1 many TGCAGTGCTAGAGAGGGGTCAAGAGGCAATCAGCCCCAGCATTTT CSAREGSRGNQPQHF
. TRBJ1-2 TRBV6-5 many TGTGCCAGCAGTCCGTTTGAGATGCGGGGCTATGGCTACACCTTC CASSPFEMRGYGYTF
. TRBJ1-1 TRBV7-9 many TGTGCCAGCAGCCTGAACACTGAAGCTTTCTTT CASSLNTEAFF
TRBD1 TRBJ1-1 TRBV5-1 many TGCGCCAGCAGCGGCGGACAGGGGGGCACTGAAGCTTTCTTT CASSGGQGGTEAFF
. TRBJ2-7 TRBV7-2 many TGTGCCAGCAGCTTAGGTTCGCAAGCCTCCCTCGAGCAGTACTTC CASSLGSQASLEQYF
TRBD2 TRBJ2-1 TRBV7-2 many TGTGCCAGCAGCTTCGGGACTAGCGGCCGGCAGTTCTTC CASSFGTSGRQFF
. TRBJ2-2 TRBV20-1 . TGCAGTGCTAATGAGAATTCCGGAACCGGGGTGCTGTTTTTT CSANENSGTGVLFF
TRBD1 TRBJ2-1 TRBV9 many TGTGCCAGCAGCGGTACAGGGGGCTATGAGCAGTTCTTC CASSGTGGYEQFF
TRBD2 TRBJ2-5 TRBV10-3 many TGTGCCATCAGTGACCCTAGCGGGGGGAGCGAGACCCAGTACTTC CAISDPSGGSETQYF
. TRBJ2-3 TRBV20-1 many TGCAGTGCTGGGTCCCCAGGGAAAGATACGCAGTATTTT CSAGSPGKDTQYF
. TRBJ2-1 TRBV7-2 many TGTGCCAGCAGCCTAGATGGGGGCTCCTACAATGAGCAGTTCTTC CASSLDGGSYNEQFF
. TRBJ2-5 TRBV7-2 many TGTGCCAGCAGCTTAGTGGTGCTCCAAGAGACCCAGTACTTC CASSLVVLQETQYF
TRBD2 TRBJ2-1 TRBV6-4 many TGTGCCAGCAGTGACTCACTAGCGGGGGGCAATGAGCAGTTCTTC CASSDSLAGGNEQFF
TRBD1 TRBJ1-5 TRBV5-1 many TGCGCCAGCAGCCACGGACAGGGGAATCAGCCCCAGCATTTT CASSHGQGNQPQHF